Below, 6 T cell receptor beta chains from the same sample are listed, as sequenced in a study of CD8+ T cells in alopecia areata. Treatment of the sample: oral pan-JAK inhibitor, 5-10 mg twice daily. Sequencing relied on a cDNA template that was reverse transcribed from extracted RNA. Clones were sequenced by immunoSEQ multiplex PCR, and TCRdb holds only the in-frame ones, with some missing. The sample lists tens of thousands of clones; around 70% were seen once. The sample was CD8+ T cells sorted from blood, taken around week 42, from a patient treated with tofacitinib. Every receptor here comes from a human donor with alopecia areata.

This clone came up once. The chain is built from TRBV30 and TRBJ2-7, with 7 bases lining up with TRBD1. The CDR3 has 14 amino acids. V shed 3 bases and J 0 bases; nucleotides not matched to a gene: 5. Germline-derived CDR1 and CDR2 are GTSNPN and SVGIG (reference sequence). The CDR3 sequence: CAWRGDSSSYEQYF. The CDR3 nucleotides read TGTGCCTGGAGAGGGGACAGTAGCTCCTACGAGCAGTACTTC.

The genes are TRBV7-9 and TRBJ2-2; no firm D call. Germline CDR1 is SEHNR and CDR2 is FQNEAQ (reference sequence). V lost 8 bases, J lost 6 bases, and 13 bases lay in between. The length of the CDR3 is 13 residues. The DNA for the CDR3 is TGTGCCAGCTACTCCCGGATCGCCGGGGAGCTGTTTTTT. Translation gives CASYSRIAGELFF. Full variable domain (missing parts from reference TRBV7-9 and TRBJ2-2): DTGVSQNPRHKITKRGQNVTFRCDPISEHNRLYWYRQTLGQGPEFLTYFQNEAQLEKSRLLSDRFSAERPKGSFSTLEIQRTEQGDSAMYLCASYSRIAGELFFGEGSRLTVL.

The chain employs TRBV7-8 and TRBJ1-1, with TRBD1 matching over 7 bases. Germline V gene sequence: CDR1 SGHVS, CDR2 FQNEAQ. V gave up 1 base and J gave up 1 base; unmatched junction bases: 9. The CDR3 extends over 17 amino acids. The CDR3 coding sequence is TGTGCCAGCAGCTTAGGGCCCTTGACAGGGTCGAACACTGAAGCTTTCTTT. Its translation is CASSLGPLTGSNTEAFF. Filled out from reference TRBV7-8 and TRBJ1-1, the complete variable domain reads GAGVSQSPRYKVAKRGQDVALRCDPISGHVSLFWYQQALGQGPEFLTYFQNEAQLDKSGLPSDRFFAERPEGSVSTLKIQRTQQEDSAVYLCASSLGPLTGSNTEAFFGQGTRLTVV.

The rearrangement uses TRBV4-3 and TRBJ1-1; D is undetermined. Germline V gene data show CDR1 as LGHNA and CDR2 as YSLEER. Trimming took off 1 base at V and 1 base at J, with 4 bases between the two ends. The length of the CDR3 is 13 residues. The DNA of the CDR3 is TGCGCCAGCAGCCAAGGTTCGAACACTGAAGCTTTCTTT. Translating gives CASSQGSNTEAFF.

The V and J genes are TRBV19 and TRBJ1-2, with no clear D. This CDR3 is built from 13 residues. Germline CDR1 and CDR2: LNHDA and SQIVND (reference sequence). The V end lost 8 bases, the J end lost 6 bases, and 16 bases lay between the germline ends. CDR3 sequence reads: CASHQSLGHGYTF. The CDR3 bases are TGTGCCAGTCACCAGTCCCTAGGTCATGGCTACACCTTC.

The J gene is TRBJ2-1, the V gene TRBV6-6, with a weak D call TRBD2 (5 bases). Germline CDR1 MNHNY, CDR2 SVGAGI (reference sequence). V was cut by 0 bases and J by 6 bases, with 12 bases left in between. The CDR3 is 15 residues long. The chain's CDR3 is CASSYSRGSSNEQFF. CDR3 nucleotides: TGTGCCAGCAGTTACTCTCGAGGGAGTTCCAATGAGCAGTTCTTC.